These 8 T cell receptor beta chains share one sample of origin, sequenced in a study of cytomegalovirus exposure and HLA in healthy donors. Primers for the PCR totalled 60 Vbeta and 13 Jbeta. Clones were read by immunoSEQ multiplex PCR, and TCRdb kept only the in-frame ones, dropping some. The sample records some 75,000 clones, around 76% being singletons. Input material: PBMCs. Receptors originate from a man aged 18 to 30 in good health and CMV-seropositive.

This chain uses TRBV6-6 with TRBJ2-1; D might be TRBD2 (7 bases). Trimming cost V 5 bases and J 4 bases, with 15 bases left between them. In germline, CDR1 is MNHNY, CDR2 SVGAGI (reference sequence). The CDR3 is made up of 15 amino acids. The CDR3 DNA sequence: TGTGCCAGCAGTCTACAGGGAGGGGGGTACAATGAGCAGTTCTTC. Translation: CASSLQGGGYNEQFF.

As concerns this clone: The CDR3 does not end in the conserved phenylalanine or tryptophan, so this is likely a read error. The DNA is left out, because the CDR3 cannot be placed on it with certainty; the CDR3 is given as TCRdb lists it. The chain couples TRBV28 to TRBJ2-7; TRBD2, the table's D call, was not compared with the DNA. From its first to its last residue, the CDR3 has 15 amino acids. CDR1 and CDR2 (germline): MDHEN, SYDVKM. CDR3: CASKGRLAGKGTLAI.

The chain carries TRBV19 and TRBJ2-7; 9 nucleotides line up with TRBD2. The CDR3 is made up of 13 amino acids. CDR1 LNHDA and CDR2 SQIVND come from the germline V gene (reference sequence). J lost 4 bases, V lost 10 bases, and 8 bases had no gene match. CDR3 sequence: CATNSGSNYEQYF. Here the CDR3 DNA reads TGTGCCACCAATAGCGGGAGCAATTACGAGCAGTACTTC. The whole variable domain, remainder taken from reference TRBV19 and TRBJ2-7, is DGGITQSPKYLFRKEGQNVTLSCEQNLNHDAMYWYRQDPGQGLRLIYYSQIVNDFQKGDIAEGYSVSREKKESFPLTVTSAQKNPTAFYLCATNSGSNYEQYFGPGTRLTVT.

This chain uses TRBV7-9 with TRBJ2-1; D remains ambiguous. CDR1 and CDR2 (germline): SEHNR, FQNEAQ (reference sequence). The CDR3 is 15 residues long. Trimming left V 1 base short and J 9 bases short, with 16 bases between. CDR3 nucleotides: TGTGCCAGCAGCTTAGATGCGGCCGCTACGCGTGAGCAGTTCTTC. This codes for CASSLDAAATREQFF.

This clone has just one count. This rearrangement joins TRBV15 to TRBJ2-7; a weak D match, TRBD1 (6 bases). The CDR3 runs to 15 residues. Trimming took off 0 bases at V and 0 bases at J, with 9 bases between the two ends. Germline-derived CDR1 and CDR2 are LNHNV and YYDKDF (reference sequence). The CDR3 here is CATSRDRTDSYEQYF. In nucleotides, the CDR3 is TGTGCCACCAGCAGAGATAGGACAGACTCCTACGAGCAGTACTTC.

The chain's CDR3 is CASSPTAGGATDTQYF. DNA of the CDR3: TGTGCCAGCAGCCCAACAGCGGGGGGGGCCACAGATACGCAGTATTTT. The V and J genes are TRBV9 and TRBJ2-3, with 10 bases that match TRBD2. The germline V gene encodes CDR1 SGDLS and CDR2 YYNGEE. Trimming cost V 4 bases and J 2 bases; bases outside gene matches: 7. The CDR3 totals 16 residues.

This chain links TRBV11-2 with TRBJ2-1; weak D call: TRBD1 (6 bases). Germline assignment: CDR1 SGHAT and CDR2 FQNNGV. CDR3 length: 14 residues. The V end was cut by 1 base, the J end by 7 bases, with 11 bases between. CDR3 nucleotide sequence: TGTGCCAGCAGCTTAGGGGGGCAGGCGAATGAGCAGTTCTTC. Protein product: CASSLGGQANEQFF.

This chain uses TRBV28 with TRBJ1-1; 7 bases map to TRBD1. V trimming: 5 bases; J trimming: 5 bases; junction bases outside the gene matches: 5. CDR3 length: 13 amino acids. Germline CDR1 reads MDHEN; CDR2 reads SYDVKM. In DNA form, the CDR3 reads TGTGCCAGCAGTGAGGGGGCACGGACTGAAGCTTTCTTT. Encoded protein: CASSEGARTEAFF.